This TCR beta chain was recorded in a study of T-cell reconstitution after alpha-beta-depleted transplantation in children. Regarding the study as a whole: There were reportedly several hundred expanded graft clones from which alpha-beta T cells came about two months after transplant.

A library of TCRbeta sequences, prepared with unique molecular identifiers, was generated. TCRdb reanalysed the PCR reads using MiXCR and keeps one entry per CDR3 protein. The repertoire holds around 800,000 distinct CDR3 sequences, with about 16% as singletons. Looked up from germline, CDR1 is SGHAT and CDR2 is FQDESV (reference sequence). Trimming pared 2 bases from V and 5 bases from J, leaving 21 bases between. The CDR3 is made up of 17 amino acids. As concerns this clonotype: Its target is unknown.

V and J are TRBV11-1 and TRBJ2-5; D is ambiguous. This receptor was obtained from a male patient younger than 18 who had a stem cell transplant for acute lymphoblastic leukemia, so the T cells may come from the graft donor. This material consisted of PBMCs, mostly from graft donor cells, taken 360 days after TCRalphabeta/CD19-depleted stem cell transplant. In DNA form, the CDR3 reads TGTGCCAGCAGCTTATCGGCTAGGAAGGTCTCGGGTGAGACCCAGTACTTC. This encodes CASSLSARKVSGETQYF.